Each of the 29 T cell receptor beta chains below was sequenced from the same sample in a study of blood T cell repertoires in COVID-19 (dated by TCRdb to 2020 to 2022). The library was built by means of the immunoSEQ multiplex PCR assay. This immuneACCESS table, as held by TCRdb, lists in-frame sequences with V and J called but not all clones. Of the missing ones, under half trace to an unresolved V gene in checked studies; the others have no known cause. The sample table contains 200,000 or so clones; only one count was recorded for 88% of them. The top ten clones comprise over 2% of the sample. The sequenced sample consisted of PBMCs or T cells enriched from blood (not recorded which). Receptor source: a woman between 40 and 55 years old with acute COVID-19.

V and J are TRBV7-6 and TRBJ2-1, with D hard to call. Germline-derived CDR1 and CDR2 are SGHVS and FNYEAQ. The CDR3 runs to 15 residues. Trimming removed 3 bases from V and 3 bases from J, with 12 bases in between. CDR3 coding DNA: TGTGCCAGCAGCTTGTCGGAGTCTATCTACAATGAGCAGTTCTTC. It is translated as CASSLSESIYNEQFF. Full variable domain (missing parts from reference TRBV7-6 and TRBJ2-1): GAGVSQSPRYKVTKRGQDVALRCDPISGHVSLYWYRQALGQGPEFLTYFNYEAQQDKSGLPNDRFSAERPEGSISTLTIQRTEQRDSAMYRCASSLSESIYNEQFFGPGTRLTVL.

The chain links TRBV29-1 to TRBJ2-3, with 9 nucleotides matching TRBD2. With V trimmed by 7 bases and J by 1 base, 27 bases remained unmatched. The CDR3 spans 21 residues. Germline CDR1 reads SQVTM; CDR2 reads ANQGSEA. The CDR3 DNA follows: TGCAGCGGGGCGGGTCCCCAGCCTGCTAGCGGGGAGAAGTGGGGCACAGATACGCAGTATTTT. Translated, it gives CSGAGPQPASGEKWGTDTQYF.

V usage is TRBV3-1 (or the pseudogene TRBV3-2) and J usage is TRBJ1-5, with D unresolved. V shed 2 bases and J shed 0 bases, with 14 bases lying between them. CDR3 length equals 17 residues. Looked up from germline, CDR1 is LGHDT and CDR2 is YNNKEL (reference sequence). For the CDR3, the DNA is TGTGCCAGCAGCCAAAAAAAACCAGGTGCTAGCAATCAGCCCCAGCATTTT. Protein: CASSQKKPGASNQPQHF.

This clone was seen once. V gene TRBV10-3 combines with J gene TRBJ2-3; a possible D gene is TRBD2 (7 bases). The CDR3 is 21 residues long. Trimming stripped 3 bases from V and 2 bases from J, with 30 bases between. The germline CDR1 and CDR2 sequences are ENHRY and SYGVKD. CDR3 loop: CAISERGRVQGGWPDTDTQYF. In DNA form, the CDR3 reads TGTGCCATCAGTGAAAGGGGGAGGGTACAGGGAGGTTGGCCTGACACAGATACGCAGTATTTT.

This rearrangement joins TRBV30 to TRBJ2-2; 7 bases map to TRBD2. Per the germline V gene, CDR1 is GTSNPN and CDR2 is SVGIG (reference sequence). The CDR3 spans 14 residues. The J segment lost 6 bases and the V segment lost 2 bases, leaving 6 bases of the junction unmatched. For the CDR3, the DNA is TGTGCCTGGAGTCGAGCGGGGTCGCCCGGGGAGCTGTTTTTT. This gives the protein CAWSRAGSPGELFF. Together with reference TRBV30 and TRBJ2-2, the CDR3 gives the full variable domain: SQTIHQWPATLVQPVGSPLSLECTVEGTSNPNLYWYRQAAGRGLQLLFYSVGIGQISSEVPQNLSASRPQDRQFILSSKKLLLSDSGFYLCAWSRAGSPGELFFGEGSRLTVL.

This clone has a single count. The J gene is TRBJ2-6, the V gene TRBV29-1, with D possibly being TRBD2 (5 bases). Looked up from germline, CDR1 is SQVTM and CDR2 is ANQGSEA. Deletions cut 3 bases from V and 2 bases from J, with 5 bases between. This CDR3 region has 13 residues. The CDR3 DNA reads as TGCAGCGTTGACGGGGCTGGGGCCAACGTCCTGACTTTC. Protein sequence: CSVDGAGANVLTF.

This rearrangement joins TRBV21-1 to TRBJ2-1; whether TRBD2, the table's D call, matches the DNA was not checked. TRBV21-1 is described as a pseudogene. The CDR3 contains 16 residues. CDR3 in DNA: TGTGCCAGCAGCAAATTTGCGTCGAGCTCCTACAATGAGCAGTTCTTC. Translating it yields CASSKFASSSYNEQFF.

The J gene is TRBJ2-3, the V gene TRBV4-1; 15 nucleotides align to TRBD2. The CDR3 contains 18 residues. Germline V gives CDR1 MGHRA, CDR2 YSYEKL. With V trimmed by 4 bases and J by 3 bases, 8 bases remained unmatched. As DNA, the CDR3 is TGCGCCAGCAGCCTCGGACTAGCGGGAGGGCAGGGAACAGATACGCAGTATTTT. It is translated as CASSLGLAGGQGTDTQYF.

The V call is TRBV27, the J call TRBJ2-4, with TRBD2 matching over 7 bases. CDR1 and CDR2 (germline): MNHEY, SMNVEV (reference sequence). The CDR3 runs 14 residues. V dropped 2 bases and J dropped 6; count of bases not matched to a gene: 4. The CDR3 sequence is CASSLTAGSNIQYF. Written as DNA, the CDR3 is TGTGCCAGCAGTTTAACAGCGGGGTCAAACATTCAGTACTTC.

V and J are TRBV29-1 and TRBJ1-1, with TRBD1 as a possible D gene (6 bases). CDR1 SQVTM and CDR2 ANQGSEA come from the germline V gene. The CDR3 extends over 15 amino acids. V lost 3 bases, J lost 5 bases, and 19 bases lay in between. The DNA for the CDR3 is TGCAGCGTTGAGATTGGACCTCAGGGGTGGACTGAAGCTTTCTTT. It yields the protein CSVEIGPQGWTEAFF.

V gene TRBV4-1 combines with J gene TRBJ2-7; TRBD2 might be the D (6 bases). The CDR3 runs to 15 residues. V was shortened by 3 bases and J by 4 bases, with 16 bases between the two germline ends. Germline assignment: CDR1 MGHRA and CDR2 YSYEKL. DNA of the CDR3: TGCGCCAGCAGCCAGTATTCGGGGGTATCATACGAGCAGTACGTC. This translates into CASSQYSGVSYEQYV.

This clone was counted once. The J gene is TRBJ1-5, the V gene TRBV30; a possible D gene is TRBD1 (5 bases). CDR3 length equals 12 residues. Trimming took off 3 bases at V and 7 bases at J, with 10 bases between the two ends. CDR1 is GTSNPN, CDR2 SVGIG, per germline (reference sequence). The CDR3 here is CAWSGGNQPQHF. The CDR3 coding sequence is TGTGCCTGGAGCGGGGGTAACCAGCCCCAGCATTTT.

This sequence joins TRBV7-9 and TRBJ1-3; the match to TRBD1 covers 9 bases. The CDR3 contains 15 residues. Germline CDR1 reads SEHNR; CDR2 reads FQNEAQ (reference sequence). The trim removed 3 bases at V and 3 bases at J, leaving 3 bases unmatched. The CDR3 loop reads CASSFQDRGGNTIYF. The CDR3 DNA follows: TGTGCCAGCAGCTTCCAGGACAGGGGTGGAAACACCATATATTTT.

CDR3 sequence (DNA): TGTGCCACCAGTGAGTCTTCCCGGGGAGGGGGAGCAGATACGCAGTATTTT. As protein: CATSESSRGGGADTQYF. The chain combines TRBV24-1 with TRBJ2-3, with TRBD2 as a possible D gene (7 bases). The V end was cut by 4 bases, the J end by 4 bases, with 20 bases between. The length of the CDR3 is 17 residues. CDR1 is KGHDR, CDR2 SFDVKD, per germline.

In its sample, this clone was seen once. This chain joins TRBV6-2 or TRBV6-3 and TRBJ2-6; TRBD1 aligns across 8 bases. The CDR3 covers 16 residues. Germline lookup yields CDR1 MNHEY and CDR2 SVGEGT. V dropped 2 bases and J dropped 2; count of bases not matched to a gene: 2. The CDR3 spells CASSYNRGAGANVLTF. In nucleotides, the CDR3 is TGTGCCAGCAGTTACAACAGGGGGGCTGGGGCCAACGTCCTGACTTTC.

CDR3 protein: CASSLGLAGGVDTQYF. The CDR3 coding sequence is TGTGCCAGCAGCTTGGGACTAGCGGGAGGGGTAGATACGCAGTATTTT. J is TRBJ2-3 and V is TRBV5-6; 14 positions match TRBD2. The CDR3 contains 16 residues. Trimming removed 0 bases from V and 5 bases from J; junction bases left unmatched: 2. CDR1 is SGHDT and CDR2 is YYEEEE in the germline V gene. The entire variable domain, with the rest obtained from reference TRBV5-6 and TRBJ2-3, is as follows: DAGVTQSPTHLIKTRGQQVTLRCSPKSGHDTVSWYQQALGQGPQFIFQYYEEEERQRGNFPDRFSGHQFPNYSSELNVNALLLGDSALYLCASSLGLAGGVDTQYFGPGTRLTVL.

The V and J genes are TRBV7-9 and TRBJ2-7, with a weak D call TRBD1 (6 bases). Germline V gene lookup returns CDR1 SEHNR and CDR2 FQNEAQ (reference sequence). V lost 6 bases and J 3 bases, leaving 15 bases between the germline ends. The CDR3 runs to 14 residues. CDR3 region: CASSQTQGVYEQYV. The DNA of the CDR3 is TGTGCCAGCAGTCAAACACAGGGAGTCTACGAGCAGTACGTC.

This clone was seen only once. The chain employs TRBV4-3 and TRBJ2-1; 13 positions match TRBD2. In germline, CDR1 is LGHNA, CDR2 YSLEER. This CDR3 region has 17 residues. Trimming took 0 bases from V and 14 from J; bases not matched to a gene: 13. Here the CDR3 DNA reads TGCGCCAGCAGCCAAGATCGAACTAGCGGGAGGGGAAGAATAAAGTTCTTC. This sequence encodes CASSQDRTSGRGRIKFF.

The count of this clone is one. The chain links TRBV6-2 or TRBV6-3 to TRBJ2-2; 8 bases line up with TRBD2. V shed 4 bases, J shed 6 bases, and the junction held 7 bases outside the gene matches. The length of the CDR3 is 15 residues. Per the germline V gene, CDR1 is MNHEY and CDR2 is SVGEGT. Written as DNA, the CDR3 is TGTGCCAGCAGTTCCGGGGGGGCGGGCGCCGGGGAGCTGTTTTTT. Its translation: CASSSGGAGAGELFF.

This chain joins TRBV11-3 and TRBJ2-2; 7 nucleotides agree with TRBD1. Germline CDR1 reads SGHNT; CDR2 reads YENEEA. Unmatched junction bases numbered 8, after V lost 3 bases and J lost 1 base. This CDR3 has 17 residues. CDR3 nucleotides: TGTGCCAGCAGCTTGACGGGGACAGCATGGAACACCGGGGAGCTGTTTTTT. Protein: CASSLTGTAWNTGELFF.

The chain has TRBV7-2 and TRBJ2-2; D unresolved. Trimming pared 1 base from V and 7 bases from J, leaving 10 bases between. The CDR3 sequence is 14 residues long. CDR1 is SGHTA and CDR2 is FQGNSA in the germline V gene. CDR3 DNA sequence: TGTGCCAGCAGCTTAGTAATAGGCGGCGGGGAGCTGTTTTTT. It yields the protein CASSLVIGGGELFF.

The chain joins TRBV28 to TRBJ1-5, with D possibly TRBD1 on 6 matching bases. This CDR3 comprises 14 residues. The germline gives CDR1 MDHEN, CDR2 SYDVKM. Trimming cost V 2 bases and J 3 bases, with 8 bases left between them. CDR3 DNA: TGTGCCAGCAGTTTAGGACAGTTCAATCAGCCCCAGCATTTT. Residues: CASSLGQFNQPQHF.

The chain uses TRBV11-3 and TRBJ2-2; 9 bases line up with TRBD2. The germline V gene has CDR1 SGHNT and CDR2 YENEEA. The trim removed 8 bases at V and 5 bases at J, leaving 18 bases unmatched. The CDR3 sequence is 18 residues long. CDR3 sequence reads: CASPWAIAGALGTGELFF. CDR3 bases: TGTGCCAGCCCCTGGGCCATAGCGGGGGCCCTTGGGACCGGGGAGCTGTTTTTT.

This chain links TRBV30 with TRBJ2-3, with 12 bases aligning to TRBD2. The CDR3 runs to 19 residues. V dropped 0 bases and J dropped 0; count of bases not matched to a gene: 10. The germline V gene has CDR1 GTSNPN and CDR2 SVGIG (reference sequence). The CDR3 nucleotides read TGTGCCTGGAGTGTTGGGCTAGCGGGGGGGCCCCTTAGCACAGATACGCAGTATTTT. Protein sequence: CAWSVGLAGGPLSTDTQYF.

This chain joins TRBV9 and TRBJ1-2, with 8 bases fitting TRBD1. Germline CDR1 SGDLS, CDR2 YYNGEE. The V gene end was trimmed by 4 bases and the J gene end by 0 bases; junction bases not matched to a gene: 8. CDR3 length equals 16 residues. The CDR3 here is CASSRGTGGANYGYTF. The CDR3 DNA reads as TGTGCCAGCAGCCGAGGGACAGGTGGAGCTAACTATGGCTACACCTTC.

V usage is TRBV12-5 and J usage is TRBJ2-1, with TRBD2 matching 10 bases. Germline V gene lookup returns CDR1 LGHNT and CDR2 FRNRAP. The CDR3 length is 15 residues. V lost 6 bases, J lost 7 bases, and 9 bases stayed unmatched. The DNA of the CDR3 is TGTGCTAGTGGCCCTAGCGGGGGCCTCGGGAATGAGCAGTTCTTC. Its protein is CASGPSGGLGNEQFF.

This chain links TRBV18 with TRBJ2-3; 14 nucleotides line up with TRBD2. The CDR3 length is 18 residues. The germline CDR1 and CDR2 sequences are KGHSH and LQKENI. J lost 4 bases, V lost 3 bases, and 9 bases had no gene match. The chain's CDR3 is CASSPETGLAGVADTQYF. In DNA form, the CDR3 reads TGTGCCAGCTCACCGGAAACGGGACTAGCGGGAGTGGCAGATACGCAGTATTTT.

This clone appeared a single time. The chain couples TRBV5-8 to TRBJ2-3, with 11 positions matching TRBD2. V lost 0 bases, J lost 0 bases, and 6 bases stayed unmatched. This CDR3 region has 18 residues. Germline V gives CDR1 SGHTS, CDR2 YDEGEE. This CDR3 reads CASSLGSGGAASTDTQYF. The CDR3, as DNA: TGTGCCAGCAGCTTGGGTAGCGGGGGGGCCGCTAGCACAGATACGCAGTATTTT.

V is TRBV18 and J is TRBJ1-6; D unresolved. V was clipped by 1 base and J by 5 bases, with 3 bases between them. Per germline, CDR1 KGHSH and CDR2 LQKENI. The CDR3 contains 13 residues. CDR3 DNA: TGTGCCAGCTCACCACTCGATAATTCACCCCTCCACTTT. Protein product: CASSPLDNSPLHF.